A single sample is the source of the 11 T cell receptor beta chains below, sequenced in a study of blood T cells in healthy people across ages. A J-beta primer mix and a sample-barcoded 5' primer were used in a second PCR of roughly 6 to 12 cycles. MiXCR, applied by TCRdb to the 5' RACE reads, yields one record per CDR3 protein. The table has 700,000 or so distinct CDR3 sequences, less than 45% seen once. The material sequenced was blood. All receptors come from a man at least 80 years old in good health.

The chain combines TRBV6-6 with TRBJ1-5; D perhaps matches TRBD1 (5 bases). Per the germline V gene, CDR1 is MNHNY and CDR2 is SVGAGI (reference sequence). V gave up 6 bases and J gave up 3 bases, with 15 bases separating them. The CDR3 covers 15 residues. CDR3 region: CASRGRDRDNQPQHF. CDR3 bases: TGTGCCAGCAGGGGCCGTGACAGAGACAATCAGCCCCAGCATTTT.

This clonotype was picked up a small number of times. The chain is built from TRBV29-1 and TRBJ1-1; 9 positions match TRBD1. Germline assignment: CDR1 SQVTM and CDR2 ANQGSEA. Losses at the gene ends were 0 bases for V and 11 bases for J; bases not matched to a gene: 10. This CDR3 is built from 14 residues. CDR3 amino acids: CSVEERQGVAPAFF. In nucleotides, the CDR3 is TGCAGCGTTGAAGAGAGACAGGGGGTCGCCCCGGCTTTCTTT.

Points on this clonotype: The junction does not match germline at one end; this may be a read error. V usage is TRBV5-1 and J usage is TRBJ1-1, with D uncertain. This CDR3 has 15 residues. In germline, CDR1 is SGHRS, CDR2 YFSETQ. CDR3 in DNA: TGCGCCAGCAGCTTGGAACCCAGCCAGAACACTGGAGCTTTCTTT. Amino acid sequence: CASSLEPSQNTGAFF. Based on the CDR3 plus reference TRBV5-1 and TRBJ1-1, the full variable domain is KAGVTQTPRYLIKTRGQQVTLSCSPISGHRSVSWYQQTPGQGLQFLFEYFSETQRNKGNFPGRFSGRQFSNSRSEMNVSTLELGDSALYLCASSLEPSQNTGAFFGQGTRLTVV.

The CDR3 DNA reads as TGCAGTGCTAGACCCACTAGCGGGGGGTTCAGCACAGATACGCAGTATTTT. Protein product: CSARPTSGGFSTDTQYF. This chain uses TRBV20-1 with TRBJ2-3; the match to TRBD2 covers 12 bases. CDR1 and CDR2 from the germline V gene are DFQATT and SNEGSKA (reference sequence). J was trimmed by 0 bases and V by 2 bases; bases with no gene match: 6. The CDR3 is 17 amino acids.

The chain combines TRBV11-2 with TRBJ1-1; the D gene is possibly TRBD1 (6 bases). The CDR3 spans 14 residues. V dropped 3 bases and J dropped 4 bases, with 12 bases sitting between them. Germline CDR1 reads SGHAT; CDR2 reads FQNNGV. The CDR3 here is CASSFFRGVTEAFF. The CDR3, as DNA: TGTGCCAGCAGCTTCTTCAGGGGTGTCACTGAAGCTTTCTTT.

This sequence joins TRBV20-1 and TRBJ1-5; the D gene is possibly TRBD1 (5 bases). This CDR3 has 14 amino acids. V was trimmed by 3 bases and J by 3 bases, leaving 12 bases between them. Looked up from germline, CDR1 is DFQATT and CDR2 is SNEGSKA (reference sequence). This chain's CDR3 is CSASPQGSNQPQHF. CDR3 DNA: TGCAGTGCTAGCCCCCAGGGATCCAATCAGCCCCAGCATTTT.

The J gene is TRBJ2-3, the V gene TRBV5-1; perhaps TRBD1 as D (6 bases). CDR3 length equals 15 residues. Germline V lookup: CDR1 SGHRS, CDR2 YFSETQ. Trimming took 3 bases from V and 2 from J, leaving 13 bases between them. CDR3 protein: CASSWSDRITDTQYF. The CDR3 DNA is TGCGCCAGCAGCTGGTCAGACAGGATCACAGATACGCAGTATTTT.

The chain employs TRBV5-1 and TRBJ1-1, with a possible D match to TRBD1 (5 bases). V lost 2 bases to trimming and J lost 0 bases, with 17 bases between them. CDR3 length: 17 residues. Germline V gives CDR1 SGHRS, CDR2 YFSETQ. CDR3 region: CASSLARDGLLNTEAFF. In DNA, the CDR3 is TGCGCCAGCAGCTTAGCTCGGGACGGCCTATTGAACACTGAAGCTTTCTTT.

The chain employs TRBV2 and TRBJ1-1, with no clear D. Germline loops: CDR1 SNHLY, CDR2 FYNNEI. V lost 3 bases and J 2 bases, leaving 10 bases between the germline ends. The CDR3 sequence is 14 residues long. The CDR3 region is CASSDQLGNTEAFF. CDR3 nucleotides: TGTGCCAGCAGTGACCAGTTGGGAAACACTGAAGCTTTCTTT.

This clonotype was counted only a few times. This rearrangement joins TRBV6-2 or TRBV6-3 to TRBJ2-1; D possibly corresponds to TRBD2 (6 bases). There are 15 residues in the CDR3. Germline-derived CDR1 and CDR2 are MNHEY and SVGEGT. V shed 10 bases and J shed 3 bases, with 19 bases lying between them. CDR3 sequence reads: CATRVRASDYNEQFF. In DNA form, the CDR3 reads TGTGCCACCCGGGTTCGTGCTAGCGACTACAATGAGCAGTTCTTC.

The chain links TRBV7-9 to TRBJ2-5, with D perhaps TRBD2 (5 bases). The CDR3 totals 17 residues. The germline gives CDR1 SEHNR, CDR2 FQNEAQ (reference sequence). V was shortened by 5 bases and J by 5 bases, with 24 bases between the two germline ends. The CDR3 reads CASSPTGSTAVGETQYF. The CDR3, as DNA: TGTGCCAGCAGCCCCACCGGGTCCACAGCGGTTGGTGAGACCCAGTACTTC.